This TCR beta chain comes out of a study of CD4 T cells in relation to SARS-CoV-2 and coronaviruses. Turning to the study itself: TCR beta CDR3s were sequenced after 10-day antigen culture of PBMCs.

Germline CDR1 MGHRA, CDR2 YSYEKL. V dropped 2 bases and J dropped 1 base, with 9 bases sitting between them. CDR3 length: 15 amino acids. Naive and memory CD4+ T cells were cultured with CEF, then survey-sequenced. Measured with immunoSEQ multiplex PCR; TCRdb has only the in-frame clones, and not every one. The top ten clones hold about a fifth of a sample with over 35,000 clones, 60% to 85% of them seen once. Comment on this clone: The antigen remains unidentified.

Naive and memory CD4+ T cells were separated from cryopreserved PBMCs. 90,000 to 100,000 naive or memory CD4+ cells were cultured with CEF peptides for 9 to 10 days. This TCR was recovered from an adult with COVID-19. V usage is TRBV4-1 and J usage is TRBJ1-3; D gene unclear. The specimen sequenced was memory CD4+ T cells from PBMCs, cultured in vitro. For the CDR3, the DNA is TGCGCCAGCAGCCAACGGCCGGAATCTGGAAACACCATATATTTT. Encoded protein: CASSQRPESGNTIYF.